The 8 T cell receptor beta chains presented below share a single source sample, sequenced in a study of blood T cell repertoires in COVID-19. The method was immunoSEQ multiplex PCR; TCRdb's version includes in-frame clones alone and lacks a portion of them. Of 65,000 to 75,000 clones listed, 80% to 90% are singletons. Source material: peripheral blood. These receptors were taken from a man aged 50 or older with active COVID-19.

The V and J genes are TRBV4-2 and TRBJ1-2; possibly TRBD1 for D (5 bases). V lost 1 base and J lost 4, with 10 bases in between. The CDR3 consists of 14 residues. Per the germline V gene, CDR1 is LGHNA and CDR2 is YNFKEQ. The CDR3 nucleotides read TGTGCCAGCAGCCAAGTCGACGACAGCTATGGCTACACCTTC. This codes for CASSQVDDSYGYTF.

The chain uses TRBV29-1 and TRBJ1-2, with D possibly being TRBD1 (5 bases). Per germline, CDR1 SQVTM and CDR2 ANQGSEA. The V end was cut by 7 bases, the J end by 4 bases, with 13 bases between. CDR3 length equals 12 residues. The CDR3 spells CSAGGGIYGYTF. The CDR3 coding sequence is TGCAGCGCGGGTGGGGGGATCTATGGCTACACCTTC. The whole variable domain, filled in from reference TRBV29-1 and TRBJ1-2, reads SAVISQKPSRDICQRGTSLTIQCQVDSQVTMMFWYRQQPGQSLTLIATANQGSEATYESGFVIDKFPISRPNLTFSTLTVSNMSPEDSSIYLCSAGGGIYGYTFGSGTRLTVV.

The chain combines TRBV5-4 with TRBJ1-4; 7 bases line up with TRBD1. The J segment lost 0 bases and the V segment lost 5 bases, leaving 4 bases of the junction unmatched. CDR3 length: 15 residues. The germline gives CDR1 SGHNT, CDR2 YYREEE (reference sequence). The CDR3 region is CASSVGQTTNEKLFF. The DNA for the CDR3 is TGTGCCAGCAGTGTGGGACAGACAACTAATGAAAAACTGTTTTTT.

The genes are TRBV5-1 and TRBJ1-5; TRBD1 matches at 7 bases. The CDR3 length is 13 residues. CDR1 and CDR2 (germline): SGHRS, YFSETQ. V lost 4 bases to trimming and J lost 8 bases; unmatched junction nucleotides: 6. The chain's CDR3 is CASSKQGREPQHF. Written as DNA, the CDR3 is TGCGCCAGCAGCAAACAGGGGCGGGAGCCCCAGCATTTT. Based on the CDR3 plus reference TRBV5-1 and TRBJ1-5, the full variable domain is KAGVTQTPRYLIKTRGQQVTLSCSPISGHRSVSWYQQTPGQGLQFLFEYFSETQRNKGNFPGRFSGRQFSNSRSEMNVSTLELGDSALYLCASSKQGREPQHFGDGTRLSIL.

This clone was found once. The chain employs TRBV4-2 and TRBJ2-1; 16 nucleotides line up with TRBD2. There are 18 residues in the CDR3. J gave up 7 bases and V 6 bases, and 12 bases lay outside the gene matches. CDR1 is LGHNA, CDR2 YNFKEQ, per germline. This chain's CDR3 is CASSLGTSGGARMNEQFF. Written as DNA, the CDR3 is TGTGCCAGCAGTTTGGGGACTAGCGGGGGGGCCAGGATGAATGAGCAGTTCTTC.

The V and J genes are TRBV12-3 or TRBV12-4 and TRBJ2-4; 8 nucleotides line up with TRBD2. J lost 12 bases, V lost 4 bases, and 5 bases had no gene match. The CDR3 sequence is 12 residues long. The CDR3 reads CASSSGTRGQYF. The CDR3 bases are TGTGCCAGCAGTTCCGGGACTAGGGGTCAGTACTTC.

This clone came up once. The chain is built from TRBV9 and TRBJ2-2, with a tentative D call TRBD2 (6 bases). The germline V gene has CDR1 SGDLS and CDR2 YYNGEE. The CDR3 extends over 14 amino acids. V dropped 3 bases and J dropped 8 bases, with 14 bases sitting between them. The CDR3 is CASSALPGGGELFF. The CDR3 region has the DNA TGTGCCAGCAGCGCGCTTCCCGGGGGTGGGGAGCTGTTTTTT. The full variable domain, rest sourced from reference TRBV9 and TRBJ2-2, is DSGVTQTPKHLITATGQRVTLRCSPRSGDLSVYWYQQSLDQGLQFLIQYYNGEERAKGNILERFSAQQFPDLHSELNLSSLELGDSALYFCASSALPGGGELFFGEGSRLTVL.

This clone occurred once. The CDR3 here is CASSQARGETQYF. CDR3 in DNA: TGCGCCAGCAGCCAAGCCAGGGGCGAGACCCAGTACTTC. This sequence joins TRBV4-1 and TRBJ2-5; weak D call: TRBD1 (6 bases). V lost 1 base to trimming and J lost 5 bases, with 8 bases between them. Germline CDR1 and CDR2: MGHRA and YSYEKL. The length of the CDR3 is 13 residues.